The 6 T cell receptor beta chains below were found in one sample sequenced in a study of blood T cell repertoires in COVID-19. Sequencing was performed with immunoSEQ multiplex PCR; in TCRdb, only in-frame clones are kept and a portion is missing. This sample has more than 300,000 clones, with more than 85% found just once. Material for sequencing was PBMCs or T cells enriched from blood (not recorded which). These receptors were obtained from a middle-aged woman who had been exposed to COVID-19.

This chain links TRBV12-3 or TRBV12-4 with TRBJ1-2, with a weak D call TRBD1 (5 bases). The CDR3 length is 13 residues. V was cut by 5 bases and J by 4 bases, with 11 bases left in between. The CDR3 DNA reads TGTGCCAGCAGTCGCCAGGGAGGCTATGGCTACACCTTC. It is translated as CASSRQGGYGYTF.

The chain is built from TRBV7-2 and TRBJ1-1; TRBD1 might be the D (5 bases). The CDR3 spans 15 residues. Trimming removed 4 bases at V and 0 bases at J, with 12 bases between. Germline CDR1 is SGHTA and CDR2 is FQGNSA. CDR3 region: CASSSRQTLNTEAFF. The CDR3 DNA follows: TGTGCCAGCAGCTCCAGACAGACTTTGAACACTGAAGCTTTCTTT.

Remarks on this clone: Mismatch with germline at one junction end may stem from a read error. This chain links TRBV4-3 with TRBJ1-2, with D perhaps matching TRBD1 (5 bases). Germline CDR1 reads LGHNA; CDR2 reads YSLEER. The CDR3 totals 14 residues. CDR3 sequence reads: CASSQVGGIYGYTF. DNA for the CDR3: TGCGCCAGCAGCCAAGTCGGGGGGATCTATGGTTACACCTTC.

This clone occurred once. The genes are TRBV18 and TRBJ2-3, with TRBD2 identical over 13 bases. After removal of 3 bases from V and 2 bases from J, the junction contained 8 bases not matched to a gene. Germline CDR1 and CDR2: KGHSH and LQKENI. CDR3 length equals 18 residues. The CDR3 DNA reads TGTGCCAGCTCACCTCGACTAGCGGGGGGCTCAGCCACAGATACGCAGTATTTT. Translated, it gives CASSPRLAGGSATDTQYF.

The rearrangement links TRBV5-1 to TRBJ2-7, with 9 bases aligning to TRBD1. In germline, CDR1 is SGHRS, CDR2 YFSETQ. J was trimmed by 7 bases and V by 4 bases; bases with no gene match: 12. The CDR3 consists of 15 residues. DNA of the CDR3: TGCGCCAGCAGCCCCCGGAGACAGGGGGTGGAGGAGCAGTACTTC. Amino acids: CASSPRRQGVEEQYF. Together with reference TRBV5-1 and TRBJ2-7, the CDR3 gives the full variable domain: KAGVTQTPRYLIKTRGQQVTLSCSPISGHRSVSWYQQTPGQGLQFLFEYFSETQRNKGNFPGRFSGRQFSNSRSEMNVSTLELGDSALYLCASSPRRQGVEEQYFGPGTRLTVT.

The V gene is TRBV18, the J gene TRBJ1-2; D possibly corresponds to TRBD1 (5 bases). With 6 bases removed from V and 8 bases from J, the gap between germline ends came to 22 bases. The length of the CDR3 is 15 residues. CDR1 and CDR2 from the germline V gene are KGHSH and LQKENI. DNA of the CDR3: TGTGCCAGCTCCGGCTTAGGACCGTCCTCAGGGGGCTACACCTTC. Its protein product is CASSGLGPSSGGYTF.